Here is one T cell receptor (beta chain) with its context. Its antigen remains unknown. Germline V gene sequence: CDR1 SGDLS, CDR2 YYNGEE. The CDR3 is 16 amino acids. Losses at the gene ends were 0 bases for V and 4 bases for J; bases not matched to a gene: 4. This sample is part of a study of post-analysis software for immune sequencing data. Regarding the study as a whole: Patients had higher frequencies than controls of about five TRBV segments, including TRBV5-6, TRBV5-1 and TRBV20-1. Normalized Chao1 diversity in multiple sclerosis patients fell significantly below that of controls.

Each TCR beta cDNA library carried unique molecular identifiers. T cells numbering about 0.95 to 11 million gave rise to about 540,000 cDNA molecules. TCRdb ran MiXCR on the PCR reads and lists one entry per CDR3 protein. The sample holds a few hundred thousand distinct CDR3 sequences; around a third are singletons and the top ten take around 15%. Material for sequencing was blood. The chain has TRBV9 and TRBJ2-2; 9 positions match TRBD2. The sequence came from a girl between 10 and 17 years old with multiple sclerosis. The CDR3 DNA is TGTGCCAGCAGCGTAGCCCAGACTAGCGGCACCGGGGAGCTGTTTTTT. Protein: CASSVAQTSGTGELFF.